This T cell receptor beta chain is from a study of T cell changes during pregnancy in multiple sclerosis. Sequencing was performed with immunoSEQ multiplex PCR; in TCRdb, only in-frame clones are kept and a portion is missing. The sample includes just under 65,000 clones, about nine tenths of them seen just once. Germline loops: CDR1 LGHNT, CDR2 FRNRAP. The CDR3 is 17 amino acids. The V gene lost 0 bases and the J gene lost 5 bases, with 19 bases spanning the gap. The sample here was peripheral blood, taken in the second trimester of pregnancy. This chain joins TRBV12-5 and TRBJ1-1; D is uncertain. The origin of this receptor is a female donor in good health, enrolled as a control in a pregnancy study. The CDR3 spells CASGLVVSPVAGTEAFF. Here the CDR3 DNA reads TGTGCTAGTGGTTTGGTCGTTTCTCCAGTCGCCGGGACTGAAGCTTTCTTT.